This T cell receptor beta chain stems from a study of cytomegalovirus exposure and HLA in healthy donors. Study-level points and caveats: A few chains tied to CMV proved CMV antigen-specific in vitro.

Regarding this clone: Its target is not known.

This PCR relied on a set of 60 Vbeta primers and 13 Jbeta primers. Measured with immunoSEQ multiplex PCR; TCRdb has only the in-frame clones, and not every one. The data show roughly 83,000 clones, with about four fifths seen just once and more than 3.5% held by the top ten. Trimming at V came to 0 bases and at J to 4 bases, leaving 10 bases not matched to a gene. CDR1 is SGHDT, CDR2 YYEEEE, per germline. This CDR3 region has 19 residues. The sequenced sample was PBMCs. This sequence was found in a man in his sixties in good health and CMV-seronegative. The chain is built from TRBV5-6 and TRBJ2-6; TRBD2 matches 10 bases. CDR3 sequence (DNA): TGTGCCAGCAGCTTGGAACTAGCGGGGAAAGGGTGGGGGGCCAACGTCCTGACTTTC. Residues: CASSLELAGKGWGANVLTF.